This is a list of T cell receptor beta chains from one sample in a study of shared clonotypes between healthy human individuals. Assay: immunoSEQ multiplex PCR; the TCRdb copy retains only in-frame clones and omits some. The table includes fewer than 2.5 million clones, roughly 93% detected once. Sequenced sample: naive CD4+ T cells from PBMCs. These receptors all come from a man aged 18 to 29 in good health. Some clones in this sample may be carry-over from other donors' samples. Both conserved end residues are trimmed from each CDR3. The D gene is left open where the match is weak.

j_call d_call v_call cdr3_aa
TRBJ1-3 TRBD1 TRBV2 ASSDRTGGNTIY
TRBJ2-1 NA TRBV4-1 ASSQEGSYNEQF
TRBJ2-7 TRBD1 TRBV5-6 ASSLGQGLYEQY
TRBJ2-3 TRBD2 TRBV28 ASSFQAGVSTDTQY
TRBJ1-1 TRBD1 TRBV19 ASTDRARRALNTEAF
TRBJ2-1 NA TRBV6-1 ASSDWVGWF
TRBJ2-1 NA TRBV28 ASSGANNEQF
TRBJ2-6 NA TRBV19 ASQRYGAGEYVLT
TRBJ2-5 NA TRBV29-1 SVGGWKETQY
NA TRBD1 TRBV15 ATSRPRQGSEQY
TRBJ1-1 NA TRBV6-5 ASSYREGNTEAF
TRBJ2-7 TRBD1 TRBV19 ASSSWDRGDEQY
TRBJ1-1 NA TRBV28 ASWRDSNTEAF
TRBJ1-1 NA TRBV27 ASSPSSISHINTEAF
TRBJ2-6 NA TRBV28 ASSLWSGVGANVLT
TRBJ1-5 TRBD1 TRBV7-2 ASSLAGTANQPQH
TRBJ1-6 NA TRBV14 ASSQARTANYNSPLH
TRBJ2-3 TRBD2 TRBV5-1 ASSLLAGFTDTQY
TRBJ2-7 NA TRBV27 ASGQRSFYEQY
TRBJ2-1 NA TRBV9 ASSVADNSFYNEQF
TRBJ2-3 NA TRBV5-1 ASSARTYSTDTQY
TRBJ1-5 NA TRBV4-1 ASSQEGGAWQPQH
TRBJ2-7 TRBD1 TRBV5-6 ASSLYRDRGVEQY
TRBJ1-2 NA TRBV6-1 ASSRLDLGYT
TRBJ2-1 TRBD2 TRBV30 AWGLAGGPGEQF
NA TRBD1 TRBV6-1 ASSTQGQGGYEQY
TRBJ2-7 NA TRBV7-2 ASSLGGSPNEQY
TRBJ2-6 NA TRBV7-9 ASSNPSGANVLT
TRBJ2-1 NA TRBV14 ASSQEAGEF
TRBJ2-7 NA TRBV7-9 ASSLLQGGIFAQY
TRBJ2-1 NA TRBV7-3 ASSLVGNEQF
TRBJ2-2 NA TRBV9 ASSPVGPLANTGELF
TRBJ1-1 TRBD1 TRBV18 ASSQNRGNTEAF
TRBJ1-1 NA TRBV4-2 ASSQDLGTKGTEAF
TRBJ1-2 TRBD1 TRBV7-2 ASSWTYGTDYGYT
TRBJ1-2 NA TRBV5-1 ASSLEGGYT
TRBJ2-2 TRBD2 TRBV2 ASSLAGANTGELF
TRBJ1-4 TRBD1 TRBV9 ASSGGQGEKLF
TRBJ1-1 TRBD1 TRBV10-3 AIRGGTGVNTEAF
TRBJ1-5 TRBD1 TRBV6-1 ASRRTGFDQPQH
TRBJ2-3 NA TRBV15 ATSRVRSTDTQY
TRBJ1-3 TRBD1 TRBV2 ASSVGQVGSGNTIY
TRBJ2-7 NA TRBV19 ASNSASGNEQY
TRBJ2-2 NA TRBV23-1 ASSQLDNTGELF
TRBJ2-3 NA TRBV9 ASSVGSSLTDTQY
TRBJ1-2 NA TRBV28 ASSSPGVIYGYT
TRBJ2-7 NA TRBV7-2 ASSLVPQASSYEQY
TRBJ2-1 NA TRBV7-2 ASSLDREINEQF
TRBJ2-2 TRBD2 TRBV7-9 ASRGRQAGAITGELF
TRBJ2-7 NA TRBV19 ASSISGSIPAEQY
TRBJ2-7 NA TRBV5-1 ASSSYGVMEQY
TRBJ1-3 NA TRBV28 ASSETSGNTIY
TRBJ2-5 TRBD2 TRBV5-1 ASSGVAGVTETQY
TRBJ2-7 NA TRBV28 ASQVPGNYEQY
TRBJ1-4 NA TRBV19 ASRTGLTNEKLF